The TCR beta chain described here comes from a study of T cells in Graves' hyperthyroidism and ophthalmopathy. Study results and caveats: From stable hyperthyroidism, ophthalmopathy was set apart by a 13 V-J model. Appearing also in blood were most of the thyroid clonotypes expanded above 0.001.

J gave up 2 bases and V 0 bases, and 4 bases lay outside the gene matches. The CDR3 sequence is 15 residues long. Germline CDR1 is SGHRS and CDR2 is YFSETQ. Ophthalmopathy patients had moderate-to-severe active disease, CAS ≥3, NOSPECS ≥4, and disease duration under 3 months. Amplified TCR beta CDR3 regions came from RNA transcripts. A first-round RT-PCR of the TCR CDR3 used the HTBI primer set. TCRdb passed the multiplex PCR reads through MiXCR, listing each CDR3 protein once. This table has about 59,000 distinct CDR3 sequences, approximately 57% appearing once. This clonotype was detected ten times or more. As yet, its antigen is unknown.

V and J are TRBV5-1 and TRBJ1-2; 7 bases map to TRBD1. The TCR was taken from a woman aged 55 to 70 with Graves' ophthalmopathy. The sample consisted of blood. Here the CDR3 reads CASSLAGTANYGYTF. CDR3 coding DNA: TGCGCCAGCAGCTTGGCCGGGACAGCGAACTATGGCTACACCTTC.